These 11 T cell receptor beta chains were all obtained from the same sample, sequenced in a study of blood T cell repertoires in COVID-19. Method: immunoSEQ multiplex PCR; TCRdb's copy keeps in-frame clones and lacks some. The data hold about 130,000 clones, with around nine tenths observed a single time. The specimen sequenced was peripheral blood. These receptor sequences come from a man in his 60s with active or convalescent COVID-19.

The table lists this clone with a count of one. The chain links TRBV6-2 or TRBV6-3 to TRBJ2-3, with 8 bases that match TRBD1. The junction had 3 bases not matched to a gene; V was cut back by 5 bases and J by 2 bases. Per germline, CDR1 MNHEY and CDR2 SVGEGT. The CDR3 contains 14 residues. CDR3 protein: CASSLDRATDTQYF. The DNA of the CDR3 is TGTGCCAGCAGTCTGGACAGGGCCACAGATACGCAGTATTTT.

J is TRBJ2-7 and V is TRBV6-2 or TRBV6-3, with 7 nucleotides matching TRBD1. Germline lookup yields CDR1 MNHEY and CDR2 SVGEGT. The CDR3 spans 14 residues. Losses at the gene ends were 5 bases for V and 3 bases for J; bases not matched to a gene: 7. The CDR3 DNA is TGTGCCAGCAGTGACCCCAGGGGGAACTACGAGCAGTACTTC. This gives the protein CASSDPRGNYEQYF.

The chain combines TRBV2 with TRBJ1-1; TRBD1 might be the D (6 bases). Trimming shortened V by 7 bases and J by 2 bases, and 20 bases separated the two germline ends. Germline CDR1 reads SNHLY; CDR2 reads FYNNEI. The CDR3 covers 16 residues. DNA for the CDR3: TGTGCCAGCAAAGCGGGGGGCGGGATAGCCAACACTGAAGCTTTCTTT. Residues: CASKAGGGIANTEAFF.

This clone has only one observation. In DNA, the CDR3 is TGTGCCAGCAGCTCCGGACAGGGCCCCAATGAAAAACTGTTTTTT. Amino acids: CASSSGQGPNEKLFF. The V and J genes are TRBV11-2 and TRBJ1-4; TRBD1 agrees at 8 bases. CDR3 length: 15 residues. Germline trimming cut 4 bases from V and 5 bases from J; bases unmatched to any gene: 6. Germline V lookup: CDR1 SGHAT, CDR2 FQNNGV.

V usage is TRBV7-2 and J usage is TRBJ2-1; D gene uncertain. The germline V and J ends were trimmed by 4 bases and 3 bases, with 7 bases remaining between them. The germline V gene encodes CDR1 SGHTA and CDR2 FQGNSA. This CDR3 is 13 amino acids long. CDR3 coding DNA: TGTGCCAGCAGCTCGCAGATCTACAATGAGCAGTTCTTC. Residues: CASSSQIYNEQFF.

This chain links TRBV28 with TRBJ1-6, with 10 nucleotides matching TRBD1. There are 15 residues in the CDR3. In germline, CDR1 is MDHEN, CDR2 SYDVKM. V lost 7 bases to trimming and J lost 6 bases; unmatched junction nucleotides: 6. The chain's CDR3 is CASKIRTGGNSPLHF. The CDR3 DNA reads TGTGCCAGCAAAATTCGGACAGGGGGTAATTCACCCCTCCACTTT.

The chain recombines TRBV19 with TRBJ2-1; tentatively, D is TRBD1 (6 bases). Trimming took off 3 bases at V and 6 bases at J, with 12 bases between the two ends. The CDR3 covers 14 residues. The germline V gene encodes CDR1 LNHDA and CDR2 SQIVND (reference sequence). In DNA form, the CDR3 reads TGTGCCAGTAGTATGCCCCCCAGGGGCAATGAGCAGTTCTTC. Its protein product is CASSMPPRGNEQFF.

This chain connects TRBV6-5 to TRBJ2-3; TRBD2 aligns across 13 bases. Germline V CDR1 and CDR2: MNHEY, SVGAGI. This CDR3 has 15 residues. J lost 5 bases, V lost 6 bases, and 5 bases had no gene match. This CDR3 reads CASRRLAGGVDTQYF. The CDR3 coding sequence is TGTGCCAGCAGACGACTAGCGGGGGGCGTAGATACGCAGTATTTT.

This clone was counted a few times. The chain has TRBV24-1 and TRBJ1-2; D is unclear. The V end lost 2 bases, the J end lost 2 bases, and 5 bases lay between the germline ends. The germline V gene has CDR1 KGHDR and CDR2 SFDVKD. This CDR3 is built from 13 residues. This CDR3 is CATSDSLNYGYTF. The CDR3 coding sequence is TGTGCCACCAGTGATTCTCTAAACTATGGCTACACCTTC.

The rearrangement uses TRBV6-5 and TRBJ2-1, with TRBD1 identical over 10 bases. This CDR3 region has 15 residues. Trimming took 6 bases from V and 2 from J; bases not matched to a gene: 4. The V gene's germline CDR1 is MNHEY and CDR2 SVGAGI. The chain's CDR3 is CASSSGTGAYNEQFF. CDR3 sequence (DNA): TGTGCCAGCAGCTCCGGGACAGGGGCCTACAATGAGCAGTTCTTC.

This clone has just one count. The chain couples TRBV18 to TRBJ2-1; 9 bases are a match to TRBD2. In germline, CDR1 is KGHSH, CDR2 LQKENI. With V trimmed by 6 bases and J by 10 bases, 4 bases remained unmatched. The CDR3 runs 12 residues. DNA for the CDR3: TGTGCCAGCTCCCCAGCGGGGGGCGAGCAGTTCTTC. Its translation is CASSPAGGEQFF.